The clone carrying this T cell receptor (beta chain) was recorded many times. This CDR3 contains 13 residues. Germline V gene data show CDR1 as DFQATT and CDR2 as SNEGSKA (reference sequence). V was pared by 5 bases and J by 4 bases, with 5 bases of the junction left unmatched. The entry originates in a study of Graves' ophthalmopathy and Graves' hyperthyroidism. The study amplified TCR beta CDR3 regions using RNA transcripts. Second-round multiplex PCR came after first-round RT-PCR with HTBI primers. TCRdb ran MiXCR on the multiplex PCR reads and lists one entry per CDR3 protein. The table has about 700,000 distinct CDR3 sequences, about two fifths seen once. Isolation of PBMCs was performed using around 9.5 ml of fresh peripheral blood.

Sequenced sample: peripheral blood. The sequence was obtained from an adult man with Graves' ophthalmopathy. The chain couples TRBV20-1 to TRBJ1-3; 7 nucleotides match TRBD1. The CDR3 DNA reads as TGCAGTGCTCCCGGGACAGCGGGAAACACCATATATTTT. This encodes CSAPGTAGNTIYF.